These T cell receptor beta chains were read from a single sample in a study of cytomegalovirus exposure and HLA in healthy donors. This table comes from immunoSEQ multiplex PCR, and its TCRdb copy is limited to in-frame clones, with some not included. The data show approximately 150,000 clones, approximately 65% seen once. Sequences were obtained from PBMCs. These receptors originate from a woman aged 60 to 75 in good health and CMV-seronegative. Both conserved end residues are part of each CDR3. D genes are given only for firm matches. Clone size is not always given. Where it is, it says once, few, many or a class for expanded clones.

v_call	clone_size	j_call	d_call	cdr3_aa	cdr3_nt
TRBV5-4	-	TRBJ1-1	TRBD1	CASSPGQGNTEAFF	TGTGCCAGCAGCCCGGGACAGGGGAACACTGAAGCTTTCTTT
TRBV7-2	-	TRBJ1-2	TRBD1	CASSLGTDYGYTF	TGTGCCAGCAGCCTCGGGACAGACTATGGCTACACCTTC
TRBV4-2	-	TRBJ2-1	TRBD2	CASSQEVAGGAYNEQFF	TGTGCCAGCAGCCAAGAGGTTGCGGGAGGTGCCTACAATGAGCAGTTCTTC
TRBV9	-	TRBJ2-3	TRBD2	CASSVAVSGGPRDTQYF	TGTGCCAGCAGCGTAGCGGTCAGCGGGGGCCCGAGAGATACGCAGTATTTT
TRBV11-1	-	TRBJ2-7	TRBD1	CASSQDRGDEQYF	TGTGCCAGCAGCCAGGACAGGGGGGATGAGCAGTACTTC
TRBV2	-	TRBJ1-2	TRBD1	CASSVGQGAYGYTF	TGTGCCAGCAGTGTTGGACAGGGGGCATATGGCTACACCTTC
TRBV29-1	-	TRBJ1-2	-	CSAPGQSNYGYTF	TGCAGCGCCCCGGGACAATCTAACTATGGCTACACCTTC
TRBV19	-	TRBJ2-7	-	CASSELANFYEQYF	TGTGCCAGTAGTGAGCTAGCAAACTTCTACGAGCAGTACTTC
TRBV7-8	-	TRBJ1-3	TRBD1	CASSFGDRGSGNTIYF	TGTGCCAGCAGCTTTGGGGACAGGGGATCTGGAAACACCATATATTTT
TRBV7-5	-	TRBJ2-3	-	CVRSFPSGVLADTQYF	TGTGTCAGAAGCTTCCCTAGCGGCGTATTGGCAGATACGCAGTATTTT
TRBV10-3	once	TRBJ2-5	-	CAISTQGGETQYF	TGTGCCATCAGTACTCAGGGGGGTGAGACCCAGTACTTC
TRBV7-6	-	TRBJ2-5	TRBD1	CASSLGTGEETQYF	TGTGCCAGCAGCTTAGGGACAGGGGAAGAGACCCAGTACTTC
TRBV7-6	-	TRBJ1-3	-	CASSLSAGSSGNTIYF	TGTGCCAGCAGCTTATCTGCGGGGAGCTCTGGAAACACCATATATTTT
TRBV28	-	TRBJ2-7	TRBD1	CASGQGEHSYEQYF	TGTGCCAGCGGACAGGGAGAACATTCCTACGAGCAGTACTTC
TRBV9	-	TRBJ2-7	-	CASSVGGGAGIYEQYF	TGTGCCAGCAGCGTAGGGGGCGGGGCCGGGATCTACGAGCAGTACTTC
TRBV29-1	-	TRBJ2-1	TRBD1	CSVEDPGTGYYNEQFF	TGCAGCGTTGAAGATCCTGGGACAGGGTACTACAATGAGCAGTTCTTC
TRBV4-3	once	TRBJ2-1	TRBD2	CASSLRTGLAGFGQFF	TGCGCCAGCAGCCTCAGAACGGGACTAGCGGGGTTCGGGCAGTTCTTC
TRBV7-3	-	TRBJ2-5	-	CASSHRFQETQYF	TGTGCCAGCAGCCACAGGTTCCAAGAGACCCAGTACTTC
TRBV11-1	-	TRBJ2-5	TRBD2	CASSSSGRAEGETQYF	TGTGCCAGCAGCTCTAGCGGGAGGGCCGAGGGAGAGACCCAGTACTTC
TRBV6-1	few	TRBJ2-2	TRBD1	CASRRDRGWTGELFF	TGTGCCAGCAGGAGGGACAGGGGGTGGACCGGGGAGCTGTTTTTT
TRBV6-4	-	TRBJ2-2	TRBD1	CASSDLTGTGTPPNTGELFF	TGTGCCAGCAGTGACTTGACCGGGACAGGAACACCTCCGAACACCGGGGAGCTGTTTTTT
TRBV4-3	-	TRBJ1-2	TRBD1	CASSQDGADRGHGYTF	TGCGCCAGCAGCCAAGATGGGGCGGACAGGGGGCATGGCTACACCTTC